This entry concerns a single TCR beta chain. As yet, its antigen is unknown. These data originate in a study of blood T cells in healthy people across ages. Donation came from healthy Caucasian individuals in Russia who were aged about 6 to 100. There were at least 5.5 micrograms of total RNA extracted from every sample. A second PCR, run for about 6 to 11 cycles, used a sample-barcoded 5' primer plus a J-beta primer mix. Researchers report that a template-switch adaptor with 12 random nucleotides tagged each cDNA molecule. TCRdb fed the 5' RACE reads into MiXCR, producing one record per CDR3 protein. The sample consists of almost 800,000 distinct CDR3 sequences, roughly 60% of them appearing once. The germline gives CDR1 LGHNA, CDR2 YSLEER. V lost 0 bases, J lost 5 bases, and 14 bases lay in between. The CDR3 runs 16 residues. Regarding the study as a whole: Getting older went along with TCR beta diversity per million T cells dropping roughly linearly.

The clonotype was recovered from a man younger than 40 in good health. The chain has TRBV4-3 and TRBJ2-1; D unclear. The sample taken for sequencing was blood. The CDR3 DNA is TGCGCCAGCAGCCAAGATCTTCGGCCGGGTGACAATGAGCAGTTCTTC. Residues: CASSQDLRPGDNEQFF.